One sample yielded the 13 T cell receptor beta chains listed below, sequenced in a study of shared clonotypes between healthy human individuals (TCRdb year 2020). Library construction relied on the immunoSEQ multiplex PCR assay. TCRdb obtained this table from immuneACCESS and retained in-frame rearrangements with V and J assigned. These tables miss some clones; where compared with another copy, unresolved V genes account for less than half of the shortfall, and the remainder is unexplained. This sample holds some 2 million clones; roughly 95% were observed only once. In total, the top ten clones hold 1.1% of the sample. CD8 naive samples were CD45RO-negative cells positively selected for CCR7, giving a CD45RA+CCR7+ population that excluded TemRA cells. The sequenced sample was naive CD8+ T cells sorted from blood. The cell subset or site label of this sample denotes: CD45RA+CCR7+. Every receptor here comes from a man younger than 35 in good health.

The CDR3 spells CASSWVGGASYEQYF. In nucleotides, the CDR3 is TGTGCCAGCAGCTGGGTGGGGGGCGCCTCCTACGAGCAGTACTTC. The chain uses TRBV5-6 and TRBJ2-7; D possibly uses TRBD1 or TRBD2 (6 bases each). The germline V gene has CDR1 SGHDT and CDR2 YYEEEE. The CDR3 has 15 residues. The ends were cut back, 3 bases at V and 0 bases at J, with 13 bases in the middle.

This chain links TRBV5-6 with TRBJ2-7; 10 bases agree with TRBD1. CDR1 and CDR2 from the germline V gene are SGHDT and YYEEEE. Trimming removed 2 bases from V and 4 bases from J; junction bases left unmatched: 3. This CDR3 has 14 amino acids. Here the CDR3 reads CASSFGTGEYEQYF. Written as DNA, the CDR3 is TGTGCCAGCAGCTTTGGGACAGGGGAGTACGAGCAGTACTTC.

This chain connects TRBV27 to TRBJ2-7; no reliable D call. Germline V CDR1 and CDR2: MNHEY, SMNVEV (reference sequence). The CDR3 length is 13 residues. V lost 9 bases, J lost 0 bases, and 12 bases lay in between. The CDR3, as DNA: TGTGCCAGTAGTATCGCACCCTCCTACGAGCAGTACTTC. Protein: CASSIAPSYEQYF.

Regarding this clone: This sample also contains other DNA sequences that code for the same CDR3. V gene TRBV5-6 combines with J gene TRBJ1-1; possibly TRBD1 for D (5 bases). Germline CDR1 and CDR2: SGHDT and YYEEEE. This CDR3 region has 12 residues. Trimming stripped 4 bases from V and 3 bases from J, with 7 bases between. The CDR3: CASSGGDTEAFF. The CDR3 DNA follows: TGTGCCAGCAGCGGGGGGGACACTGAAGCTTTCTTT.

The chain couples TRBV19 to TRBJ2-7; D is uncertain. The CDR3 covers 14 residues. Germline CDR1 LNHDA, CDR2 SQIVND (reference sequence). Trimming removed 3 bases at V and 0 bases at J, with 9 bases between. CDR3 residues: CASSIHPSSYEQYF. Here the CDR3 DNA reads TGTGCCAGTAGTATTCACCCTAGCTCCTACGAGCAGTACTTC. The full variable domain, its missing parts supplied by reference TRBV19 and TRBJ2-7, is DGGITQSPKYLFRKEGQNVTLSCEQNLNHDAMYWYRQDPGQGLRLIYYSQIVNDFQKGDIAEGYSVSREKKESFPLTVTSAQKNPTAFYLCASSIHPSSYEQYFGPGTRLTVT.

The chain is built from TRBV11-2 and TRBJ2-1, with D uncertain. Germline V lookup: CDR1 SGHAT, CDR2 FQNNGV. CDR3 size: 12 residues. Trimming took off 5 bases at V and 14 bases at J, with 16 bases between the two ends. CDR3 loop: CASSPTNGYEFF. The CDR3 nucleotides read TGTGCCAGCAGCCCGACCAACGGGTACGAGTTCTTC.

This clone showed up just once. CDR3 sequence: CASSQDRSEFYEQYF. The CDR3 DNA follows: TGCGCCAGCAGCCAAGATCGTTCTGAGTTTTACGAGCAGTACTTC. The chain recombines TRBV4-3 with TRBJ2-7; D ambiguous. The V and J ends lost 0 bases and 4 bases respectively, with 13 bases between them. Germline V CDR1 and CDR2: LGHNA, YSLEER. The CDR3 runs 15 residues.

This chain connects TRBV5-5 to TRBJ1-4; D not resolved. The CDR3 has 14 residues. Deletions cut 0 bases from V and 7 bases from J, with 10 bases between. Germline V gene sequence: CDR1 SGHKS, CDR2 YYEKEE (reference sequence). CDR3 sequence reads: CASSLASWGEKLFF. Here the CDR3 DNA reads TGTGCCAGCAGCTTGGCGTCTTGGGGTGAAAAACTGTTTTTT.

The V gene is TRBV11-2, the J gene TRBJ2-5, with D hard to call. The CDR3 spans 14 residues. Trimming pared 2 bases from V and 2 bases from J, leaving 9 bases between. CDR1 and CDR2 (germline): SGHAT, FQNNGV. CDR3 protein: CASSLLDGQETQYF. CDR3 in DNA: TGTGCCAGCAGCTTATTGGACGGACAAGAGACCCAGTACTTC.

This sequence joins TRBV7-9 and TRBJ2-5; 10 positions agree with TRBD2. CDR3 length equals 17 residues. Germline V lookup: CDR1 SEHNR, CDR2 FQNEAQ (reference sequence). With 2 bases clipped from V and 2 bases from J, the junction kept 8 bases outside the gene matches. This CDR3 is CASSLRASGGVQETQYF. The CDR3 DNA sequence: TGTGCCAGCAGCTTAAGGGCTAGCGGGGGAGTTCAAGAGACCCAGTACTTC.

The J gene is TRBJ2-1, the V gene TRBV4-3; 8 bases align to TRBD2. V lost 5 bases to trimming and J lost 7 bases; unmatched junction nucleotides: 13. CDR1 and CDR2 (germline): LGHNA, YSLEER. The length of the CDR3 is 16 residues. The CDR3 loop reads CASSADRLQRENEQFF. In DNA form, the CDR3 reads TGCGCCAGCAGCGCAGACCGGTTGCAGCGGGAGAATGAGCAGTTCTTC.

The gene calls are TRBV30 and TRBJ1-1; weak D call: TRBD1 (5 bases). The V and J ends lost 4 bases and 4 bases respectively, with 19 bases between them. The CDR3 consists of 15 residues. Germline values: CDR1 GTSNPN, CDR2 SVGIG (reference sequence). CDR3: CAWTPPWGGGTEAFF. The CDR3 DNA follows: TGTGCCTGGACTCCCCCCTGGGGCGGGGGCACTGAAGCTTTCTTT.

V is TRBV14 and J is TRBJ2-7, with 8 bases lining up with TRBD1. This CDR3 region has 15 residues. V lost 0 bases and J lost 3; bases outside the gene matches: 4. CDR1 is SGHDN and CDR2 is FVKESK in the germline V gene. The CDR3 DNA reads TGTGCCAGCAGCCAAGAGGGGACAGGCAACTACGAGCAGTACTTC. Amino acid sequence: CASSQEGTGNYEQYF.